Listed here are 21 T cell receptor beta chains from one sample, sequenced in a study of PD-L1 blockade in urothelial cancer. The time point is: peripheral blood 6 weeks after treatment start. Clones were read by immunoSEQ multiplex PCR, and TCRdb kept only the in-frame ones, dropping some. The data show about 130,000 clones, with about 83% seen just once and roughly 2.6% held by the top ten. The source was PBMCs, collected around atezolizumab (anti-PD-L1) treatment. These TCRs come from a man in his forties or fifties with urothelial cancer.

The rearrangement joins TRBV25-1 to TRBJ1-1; TRBD1 matches at 9 bases. The CDR3 length is 13 residues. Germline CDR1 reads MGHDK; CDR2 reads SYGVNS. V lost 5 bases and J lost 11; bases outside the gene matches: 9. This chain's CDR3 is CASSPGQGRSAFF. CDR3 nucleotide sequence: TGTGCCAGCAGTCCGGGACAGGGACGGTCGGCTTTCTTT.

The chain employs TRBV28 and TRBJ2-7; 10 bases align to TRBD1. CDR1 is MDHEN and CDR2 is SYDVKM in the germline V gene. This CDR3 comprises 16 residues. V lost 8 bases, J lost 6 bases, and 16 bases stayed unmatched. DNA of the CDR3: TGTGCCAGCGGGGGATCACACCGGGACAGGGGCGCCGAGCAGTACTTC. It translates to CASGGSHRDRGAEQYF.

This chain connects TRBV13 to TRBJ2-1; 8 bases match TRBD2. Trimming cost V 5 bases and J 5 bases; bases outside gene matches: 11. Germline CDR1 and CDR2: PRHDT and FYEKMQ (reference sequence). The CDR3 length is 16 residues. The CDR3 nucleotides read TGTGCCAGCAGCCCCCAGGCTACTAGCGGCAACAATGAGCAGTTCTTC. Translation gives CASSPQATSGNNEQFF.

The chain couples TRBV28 to TRBJ2-4; 8 bases fit TRBD1. CDR3 length: 17 residues. In germline, CDR1 is MDHEN, CDR2 SYDVKM. V shed 5 bases, J shed 0 bases, and the junction held 9 bases outside the gene matches. This CDR3 reads CASSPQGAILAKNIQYF. Written as DNA, the CDR3 is TGTGCCAGCAGTCCCCAGGGGGCGATACTAGCCAAAAACATTCAGTACTTC.

The chain carries TRBV6-1 and TRBJ1-3; TRBD1 matches at 7 bases. V shed 6 bases and J 1 base; nucleotides not matched to a gene: 0. CDR3 size: 13 residues. Germline values: CDR1 MNHNS, CDR2 SASEGT. CDR3 amino acids: CASSRGSGNTIYF. In DNA form, the CDR3 reads TGTGCCAGCAGCAGGGGGTCTGGAAACACCATATATTTT.

The chain joins TRBV5-5 to TRBJ2-1; 7 positions match TRBD2. The germline gives CDR1 SGHKS, CDR2 YYEKEE (reference sequence). This CDR3 has 15 amino acids. Losses at the gene ends were 1 base for V and 5 bases for J; bases not matched to a gene: 6. CDR3 in amino acids: CASSLSSSGNNEQFF. In DNA, the CDR3 is TGTGCCAGCAGCTTGTCCTCTAGCGGCAACAATGAGCAGTTCTTC.

The J gene is TRBJ2-1, the V gene TRBV19, with 9 bases identical to TRBD2. Germline lookup yields CDR1 LNHDA and CDR2 SQIVND (reference sequence). J lost 6 bases, V lost 5 bases, and 5 bases had no gene match. There are 14 residues in the CDR3. CDR3 protein: CASSVAGVGNEQFF. DNA for the CDR3: TGTGCCAGTAGTGTAGCGGGAGTTGGCAATGAGCAGTTCTTC.

The gene calls are TRBV7-9 and TRBJ1-2; no clear D. The CDR3 totals 13 residues. Deletions cut 3 bases from V and 2 bases from J, with 7 bases between. Germline assignment: CDR1 SEHNR and CDR2 FQNEAQ (reference sequence). The CDR3 reads CASSFDGNYGYTF. CDR3 sequence (DNA): TGTGCCAGCAGCTTTGACGGGAACTATGGCTACACCTTC.

The rearrangement uses TRBV4-1 and TRBJ2-1; 13 nucleotides agree with TRBD2. Germline assignment: CDR1 MGHRA and CDR2 YSYEKL. The J segment lost 8 bases and the V segment lost 4 bases, leaving 5 bases of the junction unmatched. The CDR3 covers 15 residues. CDR3 DNA sequence: TGCGCCAGCAGCCGAACTAGCGGGAGGGCCGATGAGCAGTTCTTC. Protein: CASSRTSGRADEQFF.

The rearrangement links TRBV16 to TRBJ1-4; D gene unclear. In germline, CDR1 is KGHSY, CDR2 FQNENV. The CDR3 is 14 amino acids. The germline V and J ends were trimmed by 4 bases and 5 bases, with 11 bases remaining between them. The CDR3 DNA reads as TGTGCCAGCAGCCGCCTACAGCAAAATGAAAAACTGTTTTTT. Amino acid sequence: CASSRLQQNEKLFF.

CDR3 nucleotide sequence: TGTGCCAGTAGTATTCAGGGTGGAGAAGAGACCCAGTACTTC. Protein sequence: CASSIQGGEETQYF. The chain uses TRBV19 and TRBJ2-5; maybe TRBD1 (5 bases). The germline V and J ends were trimmed by 3 bases and 3 bases, with 11 bases remaining between them. This CDR3 region has 14 residues. CDR1 is LNHDA, CDR2 SQIVND, per germline (reference sequence).

CDR3 region: CASSVAAGGGRETQYF. CDR3 nucleotide sequence: TGTGCCAGCAGCGTAGCAGCGGGAGGGGGACGAGAGACCCAGTACTTC. The chain has TRBV9 and TRBJ2-5, with 10 bases lining up with TRBD2. The CDR3 is 16 residues long. J gave up 4 bases and V 0 bases, and 6 bases lay outside the gene matches. The V gene's germline CDR1 is SGDLS and CDR2 YYNGEE.

The chain is built from TRBV27 and TRBJ2-3; possibly TRBD1 for D (5 bases). This CDR3 spans 14 amino acids. Germline V lookup: CDR1 MNHEY, CDR2 SMNVEV (reference sequence). V was trimmed by 7 bases and J by 2 bases, leaving 13 bases between them. The CDR3 region is CASKVQDNTDTQYF. The CDR3 DNA is TGTGCCAGCAAGGTCCAGGACAACACAGATACGCAGTATTTT.

The chain is built from TRBV9 and TRBJ2-5; D possibly corresponds to TRBD1 (5 bases). V lost 2 bases and J 5 bases, leaving 16 bases between the germline ends. The CDR3 contains 15 residues. Germline values: CDR1 SGDLS, CDR2 YYNGEE. The CDR3 loop is CASSVGRAIYETQYF. CDR3 DNA sequence: TGTGCCAGCAGCGTTGGCAGGGCGATATACGAGACCCAGTACTTC.

This chain joins TRBV7-2 and TRBJ2-3, with 7 bases fitting TRBD1. The length of the CDR3 is 12 residues. The germline V gene has CDR1 SGHTA and CDR2 FQGNSA. With 11 bases clipped from V and 6 bases from J, the junction kept 8 bases outside the gene matches. In nucleotides, the CDR3 is TGTGCCGTCAGGGGGAGTATTGATACGCAGTATTTT. Its translation: CAVRGSIDTQYF.

The chain combines TRBV10-3 with TRBJ2-7; 10 bases line up with TRBD1. Germline V gene lookup returns CDR1 ENHRY and CDR2 SYGVKD. V dropped 4 bases and J dropped 4; count of bases not matched to a gene: 10. There are 16 residues in the CDR3. In nucleotides, the CDR3 is TGTGCCATCAGTGCGGACAGGGGGGAATTAGGGTACGAGCAGTACTTC. Its translation: CAISADRGELGYEQYF.

This clone was seen many times. The chain uses TRBV11-2 and TRBJ1-2; 7 nucleotides line up with TRBD1. The V segment lost 5 bases and the J segment 8 bases; nucleotides outside the gene matches: 8. The CDR3 is 13 residues long. Germline lookup yields CDR1 SGHAT and CDR2 FQNNGV. CDR3 loop: CASSLTGVEGYTF. The CDR3 nucleotides are TGTGCCAGCAGCCTCACAGGGGTGGAAGGCTACACCTTC. The variable domain in full, completed from reference TRBV11-2 and TRBJ1-2, reads EAGVAQSPRYKIIEKRQSVAFWCNPISGHATLYWYQQILGQGPKLLIQFQNNGVVDDSQLPKDRFSAERLKGVDSTLKIQPAKLEDSAVYLCASSLTGVEGYTFGSGTRLTVV.

The rearrangement joins TRBV30 to TRBJ2-3, with 10 positions matching TRBD2. Germline values: CDR1 GTSNPN, CDR2 SVGIG (reference sequence). J was trimmed by 0 bases and V by 4 bases; bases with no gene match: 13. The CDR3 runs 18 residues. The CDR3 here is CAWNQLAGPSYSTDTQYF. CDR3 bases: TGTGCCTGGAACCAACTAGCGGGGCCCTCTTATAGCACAGATACGCAGTATTTT.

The rearrangement links TRBV5-1 to TRBJ2-7, with 7 positions matching TRBD1. Germline V CDR1 and CDR2: SGHRS, YFSETQ. V shed 4 bases, J shed 3 bases, and the junction held 10 bases outside the gene matches. This CDR3 comprises 15 residues. CDR3 amino acids: CASSARDSGDYEQYF. CDR3 bases: TGCGCCAGCAGCGCGAGGGACAGCGGAGACTACGAGCAGTACTTC.

Comment on this clone: This sample also contains other DNA sequences that code for the same CDR3. V gene TRBV28 combines with J gene TRBJ2-7; 9 bases fit TRBD2. Germline V gene lookup returns CDR1 MDHEN and CDR2 SYDVKM. The CDR3 has 14 residues. V shed 3 bases, J shed 2 bases, and the junction held 2 bases outside the gene matches. The CDR3 sequence is CASSLAGGAYEQYF. The CDR3 bases are TGTGCCAGCAGTTTGGCGGGAGGGGCCTACGAGCAGTACTTC.

The chain couples TRBV7-2 to TRBJ2-1; the match to TRBD2 covers 7 bases. Germline V lookup: CDR1 SGHTA, CDR2 FQGNSA. CDR3 length: 13 amino acids. V was clipped by 5 bases and J by 9 bases; unmatched bases: 7. DNA for the CDR3: TGTGCCAGCAGCGACACCTTAGCGGGTGAGCAGTTCTTC. It translates to CASSDTLAGEQFF.